This TCR beta chain stems from a study of blood T cell repertoires in COVID-19. On the study more broadly: The United States, Italy and Spain supplied acute and convalescent COVID-19 samples. T cells, B-cell-depleted T cells, or PBMCs supplied cDNA or gDNA.

With respect to this clone: One end of the junction is discordant with germline, which a read error may explain. The sample holds other DNA sequences that translate to the same CDR3.

How the authors handled the data: Amplification of reference gene primers was used by the study to estimate nucleated cell counts. Some clones are missing from TCRdb's copy, which holds only in-frame ones; the method was immunoSEQ multiplex PCR. V and J calls and clone size are given by that table; D and trimming were obtained from the DNA. The table records about 290,000 clones, roughly 85% of them present only once. CDR3 length: 12 residues. Germline V gene data show CDR1 as MDHEN and CDR2 as SYDVKM. The specimen was peripheral blood. The source of this sequence is a woman aged 25-40 years with active or convalescent COVID-19. V and J are TRBV28 and TRBJ2-7; tentatively, D is TRBD1 (5 bases). In DNA, the CDR3 is TGTGCCAGCCTTGACAGCTCCTACGAGCAATACTTC. Protein product: CASLDSSYEQYF.